Listed below are T cell receptor beta chains from one sample, sequenced in a study of blood T cells in healthy people across ages. MiXCR was run by TCRdb on the 5' RACE reads, yielding one entry per CDR3 protein. The sample carries around 1.5 million distinct CDR3 sequences, about 31% recorded once. Sequenced input: blood. These receptors were taken from a woman aged 30 to 39 in good health. Each CDR3 is given with its conserved first and last residue. D genes are given only for firm matches. Not all rows give a size; the values are once, few, many and, for expanded clones, a class.

D | J | size | V | DNA | CDR3
- | TRBJ2-3 | few | TRBV13 | TGTGCCAGCAGCTACACGTCCACAGATACGCAGTATTTT | CASSYTSTDTQYF
TRBD1 | TRBJ2-3 | - | TRBV24-1 | TGTGCCACCTCACCTCGGGCAGGGGGAACAGATACGCAGTATTTT | CATSPRAGGTDTQYF
TRBD2 | TRBJ2-7 | many | TRBV20-1 | TGCAGTGCTCGACTAACCGGGACTAGCGGAACCCAAGGGGCGTACGAGCAGTACTTC | CSARLTGTSGTQGAYEQYF
- | TRBJ2-4 | - | TRBV28 | TGTGCCAGCAGTTTATTTGGGGGGTCCAAAAACATTCAGTACTTC | CASSLFGGSKNIQYF
- | TRBJ1-6 | - | TRBV4-1 | TGCGCCAGCAGCCAATTCCAGGGACCCTATAATTCACCCCTCCACTTT | CASSQFQGPYNSPLHF
TRBD2 | TRBJ2-3 | many | TRBV4-2 | TGTGCCAGCAGCCAAGGGACTAGCGGGAGGACAGATACGCAGTATTTT | CASSQGTSGRTDTQYF
TRBD1 | TRBJ1-6 | few | TRBV10-3 | TGTATCGGGACAGGGGGTAATTCACCCCTCCACTTT | CIGTGGNSPLHF
TRBD2 | TRBJ2-3 | few | TRBV3-1 | TGTGCCAGCAGCCAAGCAGGCGGGGGGCCCACAGATACGCAGTATTTT | CASSQAGGGPTDTQYF
- | TRBJ1-1 | - | TRBV7-8 | TGTGCCAGCAGCCTTTCGGCAGGGGCCACTGAAGCTTTCTTT | CASSLSAGATEAFF
- | TRBJ2-1 | few | TRBV6-1 | TGTGCCAGCAGTGAAGCGCGTGCTGACAATGAGCAGTTCTTC | CASSEARADNEQFF
- | TRBJ1-1 | - | TRBV29-1 | TGCAGCGTTGAAGGGTCCGCGAACACTGAAGCTTTCTTT | CSVEGSANTEAFF
- | TRBJ1-1 | - | TRBV5-5 | TGTGCCAGCAGCATGGACATCCTGAACACTGAAGCTTTCTTT | CASSMDILNTEAFF
TRBD2 | TRBJ2-7 | - | TRBV20-1 | TGCAGTGCTAGAAGGACTAGCTGGGAGCACTACGAGCAGTACTTC | CSARRTSWEHYEQYF
- | TRBJ1-2 | - | TRBV21-1 | TGTGCCAGCAGCGGCAAAAAGGGCCGGGGCTACACCTTC | CASSGKKGRGYTF
- | TRBJ2-1 | - | TRBV27 | TGTGCCAGCAGTTTGACTCCCCCATTTAGCTACAATGAGCAGTTCTTC | CASSLTPPFSYNEQFF
- | TRBJ2-3 | - | TRBV11-2 | TGTGCCAGCAGCTCGGGACAATTTTCCACAGATACGCAGTATTTT | CASSSGQFSTDTQYF
TRBD1 | TRBJ2-1 | - | TRBV13 | TGTGCCAGCAGCCCAGACAGGGGAAGGCCAAGGAATGAGCAGTTCTTC | CASSPDRGRPRNEQFF
TRBD2 | TRBJ2-7 | many | TRBV7-2 | TGTGCCAGCAGCTTAGTCCCTAGCGGGGTGTCACCCTACGAGCAGTACTTC | CASSLVPSGVSPYEQYF
- | TRBJ2-1 | - | TRBV5-1 | TGCGCCAGCAGCTTGGGCCCGGGCCCGGGGGAGCAGTTCTTC | CASSLGPGPGEQFF
TRBD2 | TRBJ2-7 | once | TRBV29-1 | TGCAGCGTTGCGGGACTATTAGCCTACGAGCAGTACTTC | CSVAGLLAYEQYF
- | TRBJ1-5 | few | TRBV6-1 | TGTGCCAGCTGCGAAAGCCGGGCCCATTTGCGCCAGCCCCAGCATTTT | CASCESRAHLRQPQHF
- | TRBJ2-7 | few | TRBV7-9 | TGTGCCAGCAGCTGGACCATCCCCTACGAGCAGTACTTC | CASSWTIPYEQYF
TRBD1 | TRBJ1-2 | - | TRBV9 | TGTGCCAGCAGCGTCACGGCGACAGGGGGCCCTAACTATGGCTACACCTTC | CASSVTATGGPNYGYTF
- | TRBJ2-7 | - | TRBV5-1 | TGCGCCAGCAGCTTGGGATATCAGGGACCCTACGAGCAGTACTTC | CASSLGYQGPYEQYF
- | TRBJ2-7 | few | TRBV27 | TGTGCCACTCGGCGGCTAGCCCCACCGGAGCAGTACTTC | CATRRLAPPEQYF
- | TRBJ1-1 | few | TRBV25-1 | TGTGCCAGCAGTTCCGGGGCCCCGAACACTGAAGCTTTCTTT | CASSSGAPNTEAFF
TRBD2 | TRBJ2-3 | many | TRBV5-6 | TGTGCCAGCAGCGGGGGACTAGCCCCCACAGATACGCAGTATTTT | CASSGGLAPTDTQYF
- | TRBJ1-1 | - | TRBV12-3/TRBV12-4 | TGTGCCACCCGGAGGGGCAGAAAGGGGAACACTGAAGCTTTCTTT | CATRRGRKGNTEAFF
- | TRBJ2-7 | - | TRBV28 | TGTGCCAGCGGCCCCTCTGGCAGGGCGGCCTACGAGCAGTACTTC | CASGPSGRAAYEQYF
- | TRBJ2-1 | - | TRBV12-3/TRBV12-4 | TGTGCCAGCAGTTGTCGTCAGGGTGTCAATGAGCAGTTCTTC | CASSCRQGVNEQFF
- | TRBJ2-1 | once | TRBV18 | TGTGCCAGCTCACCACAAAAGCCCAATGAGCAGTTCTTC | CASSPQKPNEQFF
TRBD2 | TRBJ2-1 | - | TRBV5-1 | TGCGCCAGCAGCTTGGGACTAGCGGGAATAGAACAGTTCTTC | CASSLGLAGIEQFF
- | TRBJ1-1 | few | TRBV20-1 | TGCAGTGCTCCCATGGGAGGGCTGAACACTGAAGCTTTCTTT | CSAPMGGLNTEAFF
- | TRBJ2-3 | few | TRBV6-6 | TGTGCCAGCAGTTACACGGCGGGCCACACAGATACGCAGTATTTT | CASSYTAGHTDTQYF
- | TRBJ2-1 | few | TRBV13 | TGTGCCAGCAGCTTACAGGGGACCCTCTACAATGAGCAGTTCTTC | CASSLQGTLYNEQFF
- | TRBJ2-3 | - | TRBV27 | TGTGCCAGCAGTTTATCGATTGCGAGCCGGACAGATACGCAGTATTTT | CASSLSIASRTDTQYF
- | TRBJ1-2 | few | TRBV3-1 | TGTGCCAGCAGCCCAGCCGGGGTAGCTGGCTACACCTTC | CASSPAGVAGYTF
- | TRBJ1-2 | - | TRBV6-2/TRBV6-3 | TGTGCCAGCAGTTCTACCGCGGCAGGGTACGGAGGCTACACCTTC | CASSSTAAGYGGYTF
TRBD1 | TRBJ2-2 | - | TRBV4-1 | TGCGCCAGCAGCCAGGGGACAGGGTCCGGGGAGCTGTTTTTT | CASSQGTGSGELFF
- | TRBJ1-4 | - | TRBV4-1 | TGCGCCAGCAGCCAAGAATCGGGTTACGATGAAAAACTGTTTTTT | CASSQESGYDEKLFF
- | TRBJ2-3 | - | TRBV2 | TGTGCCAGCAGGGTAGGGGACCACGCATGGTGGACAGATACGCAGTATTTT | CASRVGDHAWWTDTQYF
TRBD2 | TRBJ2-5 | many | TRBV20-1 | TGCAGTGCTAGCGGACTAGCGGGAGTGGAGACCCAGTACTTC | CSASGLAGVETQYF
TRBD1 | TRBJ1-5 | - | TRBV10-3 | TGTGCCATCAGCCCAACAGGGGATAATCAGCCCCAGCATTTT | CAISPTGDNQPQHF
TRBD1 | TRBJ2-2 | - | TRBV4-1 | TGCGCCAGCGGCCAAGGGACAGACACCGGGGAGCTGTTTTTT | CASGQGTDTGELFF
TRBD1 | TRBJ2-1 | - | TRBV20-1 | TGCAGTGCTAGACTACCGTTCTCAGGGGGCGAGAAGCAGTTCTTC | CSARLPFSGGEKQFF
TRBD1 | TRBJ2-2 | - | TRBV19 | TGTGCCAGTAGTACGGACGGGACAGGAGCCGGGGAGCTGTTTTTT | CASSTDGTGAGELFF
TRBD1 | TRBJ1-1 | - | TRBV5-1 | TGCGCCAGCAGCGCCGACAGGGCTGAAGCTTTCTTT | CASSADRAEAFF
- | TRBJ1-5 | - | TRBV25-1 | TGTGCCAGCAGTGCCGTTGGTCAGCCCCAGCATTTT | CASSAVGQPQHF
- | TRBJ1-1 | - | TRBV4-1 | TGCGCCAGCAGCCCCCAACAGGGAGGGGGCACTGAAGCTTTCTTT | CASSPQQGGGTEAFF
TRBD2 | TRBJ2-1 | many | TRBV15 | TGTGCCACCAGCAGAGAAGCGGGGGACTCCTACAATGAGCAGTTCTTC | CATSREAGDSYNEQFF
- | TRBJ2-2 | - | TRBV11-1 | TGTGCCAGCAGCTTAGAGCCCGGACAGAACACCGGGGAGCTGTTTTTT | CASSLEPGQNTGELFF
TRBD1 | TRBJ1-2 | - | TRBV9 | TGTGCCAGCAGCCCCAGTTCACCTGGACAGGCTAACTATGGCTACATCTTC | CASSPSSPGQANYGYIF
- | TRBJ2-3 | - | TRBV30 | TGTGCCTGGAGTGCTAGGACGCTGAGCACAGATACGCAGTATTTT | CAWSARTLSTDTQYF
- | TRBJ2-1 | many | TRBV2 | TGTGCCAGCAGTGATCCCGGGGTTGAGCAGTTCTTC | CASSDPGVEQFF
TRBD2 | TRBJ2-7 | - | TRBV5-1 | TGCGCCAGCAGGGCGTCAGCGGGAGGGTGGGAGCAGTACTTC | CASRASAGGWEQYF